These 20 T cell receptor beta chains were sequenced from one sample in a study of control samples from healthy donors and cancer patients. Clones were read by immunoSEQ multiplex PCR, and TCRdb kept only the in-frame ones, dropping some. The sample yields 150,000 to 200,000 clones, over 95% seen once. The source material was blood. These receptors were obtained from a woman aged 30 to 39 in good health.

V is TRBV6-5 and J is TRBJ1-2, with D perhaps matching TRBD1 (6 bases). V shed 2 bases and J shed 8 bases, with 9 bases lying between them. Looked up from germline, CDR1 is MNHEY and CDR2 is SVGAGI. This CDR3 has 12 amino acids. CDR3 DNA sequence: TGTGCCAGCAGTTACCAGGGGAGAGGCTACACCTTC. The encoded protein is CASSYQGRGYTF.

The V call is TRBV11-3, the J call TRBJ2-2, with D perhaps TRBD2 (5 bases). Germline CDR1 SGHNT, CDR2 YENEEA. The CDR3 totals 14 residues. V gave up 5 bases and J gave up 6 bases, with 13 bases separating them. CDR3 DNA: TGTGCCAGCAGCCTCCGGGAAGAACCCGGGGAGCTGTTTTTT. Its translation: CASSLREEPGELFF.

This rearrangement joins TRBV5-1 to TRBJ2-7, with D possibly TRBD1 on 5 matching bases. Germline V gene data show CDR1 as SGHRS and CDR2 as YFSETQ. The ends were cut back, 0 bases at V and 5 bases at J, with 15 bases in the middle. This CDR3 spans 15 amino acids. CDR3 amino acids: CASSLANRGGNEQYF. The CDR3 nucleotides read TGCGCCAGCAGCTTGGCAAATAGGGGTGGCAACGAGCAGTACTTC.

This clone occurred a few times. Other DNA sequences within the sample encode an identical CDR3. CDR3 nucleotides: TGTGCCATCAGTGAACTTACAGGGGGGGACACTGAAGCTTTCTTT. It yields the protein CAISELTGGDTEAFF. V and J are TRBV10-3 and TRBJ1-1; TRBD1 matches at 8 bases. Germline-derived CDR1 and CDR2 are ENHRY and SYGVKD. V lost 3 bases and J lost 3; bases outside the gene matches: 6. The length of the CDR3 is 15 residues.

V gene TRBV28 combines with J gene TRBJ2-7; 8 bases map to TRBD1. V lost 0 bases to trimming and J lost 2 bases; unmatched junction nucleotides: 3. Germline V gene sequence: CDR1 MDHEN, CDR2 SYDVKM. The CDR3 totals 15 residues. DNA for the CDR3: TGTGCCAGCAGTTTATGGGACAGGGCCCCCTACGAGCAGTACTTC. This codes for CASSLWDRAPYEQYF.

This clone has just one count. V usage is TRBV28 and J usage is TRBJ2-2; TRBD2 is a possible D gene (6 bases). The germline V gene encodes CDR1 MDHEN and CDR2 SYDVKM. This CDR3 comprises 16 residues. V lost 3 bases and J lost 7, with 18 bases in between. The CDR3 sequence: CASSFLYRAGNGELFF. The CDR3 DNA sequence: TGTGCCAGCAGTTTTTTATATAGGGCGGGGAACGGGGAGCTGTTTTTT.

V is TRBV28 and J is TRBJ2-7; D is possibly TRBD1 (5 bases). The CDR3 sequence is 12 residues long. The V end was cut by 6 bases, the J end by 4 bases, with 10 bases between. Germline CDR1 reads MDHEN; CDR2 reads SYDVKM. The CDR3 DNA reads TGTGCCAGCAGAAGACAGCCTTACGAGCAGTACTTC. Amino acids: CASRRQPYEQYF.

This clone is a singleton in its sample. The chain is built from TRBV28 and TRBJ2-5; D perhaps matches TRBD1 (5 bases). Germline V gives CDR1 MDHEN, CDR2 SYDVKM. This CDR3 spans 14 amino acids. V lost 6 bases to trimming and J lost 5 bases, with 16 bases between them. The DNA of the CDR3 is TGTGCCAGCAGCCTGGGCAGGGTAGGGGAGACCCAGTACTTC. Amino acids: CASSLGRVGETQYF.

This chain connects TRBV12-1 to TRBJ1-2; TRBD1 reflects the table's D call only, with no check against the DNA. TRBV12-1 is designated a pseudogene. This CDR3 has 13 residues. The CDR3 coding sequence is TGTGCCAGCAGCACAGGAGTATGTAGTGGCTACACCTTC. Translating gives CASSTGVCSGYTF.

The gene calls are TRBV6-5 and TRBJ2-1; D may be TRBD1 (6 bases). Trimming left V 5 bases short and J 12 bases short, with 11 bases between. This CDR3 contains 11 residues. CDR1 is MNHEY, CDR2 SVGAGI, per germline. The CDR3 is CASSTGTTQFF. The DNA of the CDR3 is TGTGCCAGCAGTACCGGGACAACGCAGTTCTTC.

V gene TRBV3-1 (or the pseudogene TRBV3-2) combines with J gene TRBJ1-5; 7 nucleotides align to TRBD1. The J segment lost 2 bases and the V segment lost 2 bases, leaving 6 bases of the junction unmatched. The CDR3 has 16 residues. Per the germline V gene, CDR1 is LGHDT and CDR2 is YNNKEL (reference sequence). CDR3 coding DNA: TGTGCCAGCAGCCAAAAGACAGGGTCGGGCAATCAGCCCCAGCATTTT. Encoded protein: CASSQKTGSGNQPQHF.

The CDR3 loop reads CATQRGFTATTEAFF. The CDR3 coding sequence is TGTGCCACACAGAGAGGGTTTACCGCCACAACTGAAGCTTTCTTT. The gene calls are TRBV3-1 (or the pseudogene TRBV3-2) and TRBJ1-1; no reliable D call. The CDR3 runs to 15 residues. The V end lost 10 bases, the J end lost 5 bases, and 23 bases lay between the germline ends. Germline CDR1 reads LGHDT; CDR2 reads YNNKEL (reference sequence).

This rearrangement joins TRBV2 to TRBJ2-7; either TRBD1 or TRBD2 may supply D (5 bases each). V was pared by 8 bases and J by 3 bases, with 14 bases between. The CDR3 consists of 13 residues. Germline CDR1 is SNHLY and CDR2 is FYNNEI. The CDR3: CASFGGEDYEQYF. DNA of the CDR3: TGTGCCAGCTTTGGGGGTGAGGACTACGAGCAGTACTTC. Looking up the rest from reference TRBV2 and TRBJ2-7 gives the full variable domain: EPEVTQTPSHQVTQMGQEVILRCVPISNHLYFYWYRQILGQKVEFLVSFYNNEISEKSEIFDDQFSVERPDGSNFTLKIRSTKLEDSAMYFCASFGGEDYEQYFGPGTRLTVT.

For the CDR3, the DNA is TGTGCCAGCCCTAGACAGACTTCGCGGTCACCCCTCCACTTT. It encodes CASPRQTSRSPLHF. This rearrangement joins TRBV6-5 to TRBJ1-6; D may be TRBD1 (5 bases). The germline V and J ends were trimmed by 8 bases and 10 bases, with 18 bases remaining between them. The CDR3 contains 14 residues. Looked up from germline, CDR1 is MNHEY and CDR2 is SVGAGI.

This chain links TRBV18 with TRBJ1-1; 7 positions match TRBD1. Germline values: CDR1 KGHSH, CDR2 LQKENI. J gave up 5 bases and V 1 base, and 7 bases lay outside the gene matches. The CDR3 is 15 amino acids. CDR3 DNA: TGTGCCAGCTCACCACTTGACAGGGTGGTGACTGAAGCTTTCTTT. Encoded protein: CASSPLDRVVTEAFF.

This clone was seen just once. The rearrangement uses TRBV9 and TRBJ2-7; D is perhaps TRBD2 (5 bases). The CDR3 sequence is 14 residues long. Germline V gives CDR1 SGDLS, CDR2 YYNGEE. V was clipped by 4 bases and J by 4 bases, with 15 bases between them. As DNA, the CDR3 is TGTGCCAGCAGCAGCGGTGAGGCCCCTTACGAGCAGTACTTC. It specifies CASSSGEAPYEQYF. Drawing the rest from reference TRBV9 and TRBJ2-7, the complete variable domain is DSGVTQTPKHLITATGQRVTLRCSPRSGDLSVYWYQQSLDQGLQFLIQYYNGEERAKGNILERFSAQQFPDLHSELNLSSLELGDSALYFCASSSGEAPYEQYFGPGTRLTVT.

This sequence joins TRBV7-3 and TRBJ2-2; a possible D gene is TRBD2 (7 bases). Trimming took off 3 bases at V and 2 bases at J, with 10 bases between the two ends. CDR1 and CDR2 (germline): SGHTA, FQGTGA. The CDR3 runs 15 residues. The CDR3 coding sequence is TGTGCCAGCAGCTTGGGAGGGGGAAACACCGGGGAGCTGTTTTTT. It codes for CASSLGGGNTGELFF.

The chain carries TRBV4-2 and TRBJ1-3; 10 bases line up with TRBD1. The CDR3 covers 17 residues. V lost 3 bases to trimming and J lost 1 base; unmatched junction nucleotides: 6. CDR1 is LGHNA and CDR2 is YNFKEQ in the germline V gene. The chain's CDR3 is CASSHIRQGASGNTIYF. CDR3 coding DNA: TGTGCCAGCAGCCACATCCGACAGGGGGCATCTGGAAACACCATATATTTT.

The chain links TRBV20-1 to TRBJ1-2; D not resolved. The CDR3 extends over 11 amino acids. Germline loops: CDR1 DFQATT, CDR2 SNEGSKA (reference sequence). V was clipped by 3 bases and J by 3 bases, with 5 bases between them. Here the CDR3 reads CSASGDYGYTF. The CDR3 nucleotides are TGCAGTGCTAGCGGGGACTATGGCTACACCTTC.

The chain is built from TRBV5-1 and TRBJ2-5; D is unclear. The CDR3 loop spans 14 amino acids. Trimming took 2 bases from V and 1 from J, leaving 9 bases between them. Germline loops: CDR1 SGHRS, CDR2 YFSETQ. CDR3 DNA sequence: TGCGCCAGCAGCTTCGGACGGCCCCAAGAGACCCAGTACTTC. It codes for CASSFGRPQETQYF. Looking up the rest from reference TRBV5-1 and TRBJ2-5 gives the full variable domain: KAGVTQTPRYLIKTRGQQVTLSCSPISGHRSVSWYQQTPGQGLQFLFEYFSETQRNKGNFPGRFSGRQFSNSRSEMNVSTLELGDSALYLCASSFGRPQETQYFGPGTRLLVL.